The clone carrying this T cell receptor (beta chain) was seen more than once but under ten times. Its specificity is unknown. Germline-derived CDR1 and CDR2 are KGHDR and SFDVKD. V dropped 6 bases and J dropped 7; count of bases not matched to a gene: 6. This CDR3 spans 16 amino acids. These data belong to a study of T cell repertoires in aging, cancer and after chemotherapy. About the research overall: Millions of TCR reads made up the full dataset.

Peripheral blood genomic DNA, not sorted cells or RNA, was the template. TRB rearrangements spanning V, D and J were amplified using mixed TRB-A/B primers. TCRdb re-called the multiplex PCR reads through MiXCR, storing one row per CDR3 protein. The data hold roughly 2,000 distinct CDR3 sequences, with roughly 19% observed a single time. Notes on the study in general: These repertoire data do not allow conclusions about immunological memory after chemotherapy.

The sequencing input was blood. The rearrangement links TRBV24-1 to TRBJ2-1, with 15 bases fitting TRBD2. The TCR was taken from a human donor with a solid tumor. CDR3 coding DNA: TGTGCCACCAGTACGGGACTAGCGGGAGGTTATAATGAGCAGTTCTTC. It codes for CATSTGLAGGYNEQFF.